The rows below give T cell receptor beta chains drawn from one sample of a study of cytomegalovirus exposure and HLA in healthy donors. The table came from immunoSEQ multiplex PCR; TCRdb's copy has only in-frame clones and leaves some out. The sample has 110,000 or so clones, approximately 83% seen once. The sample was PBMCs. These TCRs come from a woman younger than 35 in good health and CMV-seronegative. CDR3s include the opening cysteine and the closing phenylalanine or tryptophan.

TRBV9,TRBJ1-2,CASSVVREANYGYTF
TRBV28,TRBJ1-3,CASSLHTGNSGNTIYF
TRBV13,TRBJ2-3,CASSLRLAASTDTQYF
TRBV30,TRBJ1-2,CAWSFLRVHYGYTF
TRBV11-3,TRBJ1-1,CASSLVPAEAFF
TRBV28,TRBJ2-3,CASRKDRPPDTQYF
TRBV27,TRBJ2-3,CASSVRDSQDTQYF
TRBV5-5,TRBJ1-6,CASSLERGAWVNSPLHF
TRBV7-2,TRBJ1-1,CASSQGQGGFF
TRBV6-4,TRBJ2-2,CASSDRGTGELFF
TRBV30,TRBJ2-1,CAWSAIPGTGDREQFF
TRBV5-4,TRBJ1-2,CASSLRSGDPYGYTF
TRBV19,TRBJ1-2,CASSTGTGWGYTF
TRBV6-6,TRBJ1-2,CASRDSNGYGYTF
TRBV15,TRBJ1-1,CATSRDRGDRVAEAFF
TRBV7-9,TRBJ1-2,CASSFAGTVAAYGYTF
TRBV9,TRBJ2-1,CASSVSSGGAGEQFF
TRBV18,TRBJ1-1,CASSWDRAGFEAFF
TRBV7-2,TRBJ2-3,CASSTTRGTQYF
TRBV6-5,TRBJ1-5,CASGSWKGGNQPQHF
TRBV4-2,TRBJ2-2,CASSQDRAGGANTGELFF
TRBV5-6,TRBJ2-7,CASSLLGQGSHEQYF
TRBV5-1,TRBJ2-1,CASESGLTINEQFF
TRBV5-1,TRBJ2-1,CASSEQGNEQFF
TRBV19,TRBJ2-2,CASSMFGRGANTGELFF
TRBV27,TRBJ1-1,CASSLMDRDEAFF